A selection of T cell receptor beta chains follows, all from one sample in a study of cytomegalovirus exposure and HLA in healthy donors. Here immunoSEQ multiplex PCR was the method, and the copy in TCRdb shows in-frame clones only, minus some. The sample shows more than 85,000 clones, about 69% of them seen only once. Specimen: PBMCs. These receptor sequences come from a man in his forties in good health and CMV-seronegative. CDR3s include the opening cysteine and the closing phenylalanine or tryptophan. The D gene is left open where the match is weak. The size entry is marked missing in some rows and otherwise reads once, few, many or a size class.

V gene: TRBV5-6
J gene: TRBJ1-3
D gene: NA
clone size: NA
CDR3 protein: CASSLDRWISGNTIYF
CDR3 DNA: TGTGCCAGCAGCTTGGACAGGTGGATTTCTGGAAACACCATATATTTT

V gene: TRBV6-5
J gene: TRBJ1-1
D gene: TRBD1
clone size: NA
CDR3 protein: CASSYSTGVGTEAFF
CDR3 DNA: TGTGCCAGCAGTTACTCGACAGGGGTTGGCACTGAAGCTTTCTTT

V gene: TRBV5-8
J gene: TRBJ2-5
D gene: NA
clone size: NA
CDR3 protein: CASSQRGRGGETQYF
CDR3 DNA: TGTGCCAGCAGCCAAAGGGGGAGGGGAGGAGAGACCCAGTACTTC

V gene: TRBV7-8
J gene: TRBJ1-3
D gene: TRBD1
clone size: NA
CDR3 protein: CASSLGTGSGNTIYF
CDR3 DNA: TGTGCCAGCAGCTTAGGGACAGGGTCTGGAAACACCATATATTTT

V gene: TRBV15
J gene: TRBJ2-1
D gene: NA
clone size: NA
CDR3 protein: CATSRDRRASYNEQFF
CDR3 DNA: TGTGCCACCAGCAGAGATCGGCGGGCCTCCTACAATGAGCAGTTCTTC

V gene: TRBV9
J gene: TRBJ1-2
D gene: NA
clone size: NA
CDR3 protein: CASSRRGLDGYTF
CDR3 DNA: TGTGCCAGCAGCAGGAGGGGATTGGATGGCTACACCTTC

V gene: TRBV5-1
J gene: TRBJ2-3
D gene: TRBD1
clone size: NA
CDR3 protein: CASSDGTGADTQYF
CDR3 DNA: TGCGCCAGCAGCGACGGGACAGGGGCAGATACGCAGTATTTT

V gene: TRBV7-8
J gene: TRBJ1-4
D gene: TRBD1
clone size: NA
CDR3 protein: CASSLVEGASEKLFF
CDR3 DNA: TGTGCCAGCAGCTTAGTTGAGGGGGCTAGCGAAAAACTGTTTTTT

V gene: TRBV10-1
J gene: TRBJ1-5
D gene: TRBD1
clone size: NA
CDR3 protein: CASRGQLSNQPQHF
CDR3 DNA: TGCGCCAGCAGGGGACAGCTTAGCAATCAGCCCCAGCATTTT

V gene: TRBV29-1
J gene: TRBJ1-1
D gene: TRBD1
clone size: NA
CDR3 protein: CSATDRGKAEAFF
CDR3 DNA: TGCAGCGCCACCGACAGGGGAAAGGCTGAAGCTTTCTTT

V gene: TRBV9
J gene: TRBJ2-1
D gene: TRBD2
clone size: NA
CDR3 protein: CASSTGLATYNEQFF
CDR3 DNA: TGTGCCAGCAGCACGGGACTAGCGACCTACAATGAGCAGTTCTTC

V gene: TRBV30
J gene: TRBJ2-3
D gene: TRBD2
clone size: NA
CDR3 protein: CACQRALAGGGDTQYF
CDR3 DNA: TGTGCCTGCCAAAGGGCCCTAGCGGGAGGTGGAGATACGCAGTATTTT

V gene: TRBV5-4
J gene: TRBJ1-2
D gene: TRBD1
clone size: few
CDR3 protein: CASRQTGGDYGYTF
CDR3 DNA: TGTGCCAGCAGACAGACAGGGGGCGACTATGGCTACACCTTC

V gene: TRBV14
J gene: TRBJ2-1
D gene: TRBD2
clone size: few
CDR3 protein: CASGRSGRSYEQFF
CDR3 DNA: TGTGCCAGCGGCAGGAGCGGGAGGTCGTATGAGCAGTTCTTC

V gene: TRBV7-6
J gene: TRBJ2-7
D gene: NA
clone size: NA
CDR3 protein: CASSLAGGPYEQYF
CDR3 DNA: TGTGCCAGCAGCTTAGCGGGGGGGCCCTACGAGCAGTACTTC

V gene: TRBV10-1
J gene: TRBJ2-7
D gene: TRBD1
clone size: NA
CDR3 protein: CASSGGTGGYEQYF
CDR3 DNA: TGCGCCAGCAGTGGAGGGACAGGGGGCTACGAGCAGTACTTC

V gene: TRBV7-6
J gene: TRBJ2-2
D gene: TRBD2
clone size: NA
CDR3 protein: CASSLIAGEFTGELFF
CDR3 DNA: TGTGCCAGCAGCTTAATAGCGGGGGAGTTCACCGGGGAGCTGTTTTTT

V gene: TRBV4-3
J gene: TRBJ1-1
D gene: NA
clone size: NA
CDR3 protein: CASSQETTLEGTEAFF
CDR3 DNA: TGCGCCAGCAGCCAAGAAACGACCTTGGAGGGCACTGAAGCTTTCTTT

V gene: TRBV11-2
J gene: TRBJ2-7
D gene: TRBD2
clone size: NA
CDR3 protein: CASSPRGAIVREQYF
CDR3 DNA: TGTGCCAGCAGCCCGCGGGGGGCCATCGTCAGGGAGCAGTACTTC